This T cell receptor beta chain was retrieved from a study of blood T cell repertoires in COVID-19 (TCRdb year 2020). Regarding the complete study: The collaborator samples originated in the United States, Italy and Spain and spanned the acute and convalescent phases of COVID-19. The prospective study material was composed of cDNA or gDNA derived from T cells, B-cell-depleted T cells, or PBMCs. Subjects who had been exposed to COVID-19, were actively infected with it, or had recovered from it provided the deeply sampled blood TCRbeta repertoires that made up the dataset. The repertoires were made available in a free public database intended to serve as a resource for research on the immune response to SARS-CoV-2. Samples came from the ongoing ImmuneRACE study (first 160 participants) plus 1,254 subjects from 6 global collaborators. Sample metadata almost always included a de-identified subject ID, COVID-19 status, age in years and sex. Where HLA class I and class II types were available, the types were taken from metadata supplied by the sample provider, not from assay-based typing.

Study-level results and caveats: The quantity of clinical and demographic metadata differed by source and by participant and was supplied without curation.

The collaborating institutions used their own protocols to collect whole blood in K2EDTA tubes. For TCRbeta analysis, collaborators shipped samples in one of three forms: frozen whole blood, isolated PBMCs, or DNA extracted from either of those sample types. A word on this clone: Its antigen is not yet known. One base away there is no much larger clone; base qualities are not given.

The immunoSEQ Assay, a bias-controlled multiplex PCR, was used to amplify TCRbeta CDR3 regions from genomic DNA. Regarding the original processing steps: Nucleated cell counts per sample were estimated from amplification of reference gene primers within the assay. To quantify the absolute abundance of each unique TCRbeta CDR3 rearrangement, sequence reads were collapsed and filtered. For each sample, productive Simpson clonality was calculated as the square root of Simpson's diversity index across productive rearrangements. As stored in TCRdb, this immuneACCESS dataset retains in-frame rearrangements with V and J assigned. A fraction of the clones does not appear; measured against another copy, unresolved V genes explain less than half of the discrepancy, and the remainder lacks a known reason. V and J calls and clone size are as listed in that table; D and trimming were resolved from the DNA. The sample includes about 100,000 clones, with roughly 80% observed a single time. 4.5% of the sample rests with the top ten.

The CDR1 and CDR2 encoded by the germline V gene are MNHEY and SVGEGT. The CDR3, cysteine through phenylalanine, is 14 amino acids long. Only the CDR3 portion is preserved as DNA: 42 bases, with reading frame beginning at the first base. Between the V and J ends, shortened by 6 bases and 0 bases respectively, the junction contains 10 bases. The source is a human donor in a cohort sampled during active COVID-19. The chain is made from TRBV6-2 or TRBV6-3 and TRBJ2-3, with TRBD1 as a weak D call on 5 bases. Source material: peripheral blood. The CDR3: CASSRAGSTDTQYF. The nucleotide sequence reads TGTGCCAGCAGCAGAGCAGGGAGCACAGATACGCAGTATTTT.